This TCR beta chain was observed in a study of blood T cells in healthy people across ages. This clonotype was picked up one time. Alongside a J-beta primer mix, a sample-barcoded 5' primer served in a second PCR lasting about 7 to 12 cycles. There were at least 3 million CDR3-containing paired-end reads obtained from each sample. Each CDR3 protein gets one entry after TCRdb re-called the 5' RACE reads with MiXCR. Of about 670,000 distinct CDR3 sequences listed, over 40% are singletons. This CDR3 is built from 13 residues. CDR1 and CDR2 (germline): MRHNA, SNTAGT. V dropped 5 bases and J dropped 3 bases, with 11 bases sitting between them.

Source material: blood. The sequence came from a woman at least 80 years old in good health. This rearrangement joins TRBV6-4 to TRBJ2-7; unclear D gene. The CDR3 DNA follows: TGTGCCAGCAGTTTAGACCACGGCTACGAGCAGTACTTC. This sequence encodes CASSLDHGYEQYF.